This entry lists 28 T cell receptor beta chains sequenced from one sample in a study of cytomegalovirus exposure and HLA in healthy donors. The PCR had 60 Vbeta and 13 Jbeta primers. Profiling relied on immunoSEQ multiplex PCR, and the TCRdb table lists in-frame clones only, not all of them. The sample lists roughly 200,000 clones, approximately 82% occurring once. Sequenced input: PBMCs. The receptors were sampled from a woman in her 40s in good health and CMV-seronegative.

A word on this clone: The sample has other DNA sequences that encode this CDR3 too. This chain joins TRBV20-1 and TRBJ1-1; D gene unclear. From germline, CDR1 is DFQATT and CDR2 SNEGSKA (reference sequence). V dropped 6 bases and J dropped 2 bases, with 7 bases sitting between them. The CDR3 covers 11 residues. CDR3 loop: CSAPLNTEAFF. In DNA, the CDR3 is TGCAGTGCCCCACTTAACACTGAAGCTTTCTTT.

The chain uses TRBV7-9 and TRBJ2-3, with D tentatively TRBD1 (6 bases). The V gene's germline CDR1 is SEHNR and CDR2 FQNEAQ (reference sequence). Trimming removed 5 bases from V and 7 bases from J, with 19 bases in between. This CDR3 region has 15 residues. This chain's CDR3 is CASSPYQGNKHTQYF. DNA of the CDR3: TGTGCCAGCAGCCCCTACCAGGGGAATAAGCATACGCAGTATTTT. Using reference TRBV7-9 and TRBJ2-3 for the parts outside the CDR3, the full variable domain is DTGVSQNPRHKITKRGQNVTFRCDPISEHNRLYWYRQTLGQGPEFLTYFQNEAQLEKSRLLSDRFSAERPKGSFSTLEIQRTEQGDSAMYLCASSPYQGNKHTQYFGPGTRLTVL.

This rearrangement joins TRBV7-2 to TRBJ2-1, with 8 bases that match TRBD2. CDR1 SGHTA and CDR2 FQGNSA come from the germline V gene. CDR3 size: 15 residues. J was trimmed by 6 bases and V by 2 bases; bases with no gene match: 6. CDR3 sequence reads: CASSLSRGDLNEQFF. The DNA of the CDR3 is TGTGCCAGCAGCTTATCGCGGGGGGACCTCAATGAGCAGTTCTTC. The complete variable domain, with remaining parts taken from reference TRBV7-2 and TRBJ2-1, reads GAGVSQSPSNKVTEKGKDVELRCDPISGHTALYWYRQSLGQGLEFLIYFQGNSAPDKSGLPSDRFSAERTGGSVSTLTIQRTQQEDSAVYLCASSLSRGDLNEQFFGPGTRLTVL.

The chain links TRBV19 to TRBJ1-5; a weak D match, TRBD1 (5 bases). The V and J ends lost 3 bases and 1 base respectively, with 10 bases between them. CDR1 is LNHDA, CDR2 SQIVND, per germline (reference sequence). This CDR3 contains 15 residues. This chain's CDR3 is CASSMAGGSNQPQHF. DNA of the CDR3: TGTGCCAGTAGTATGGCGGGGGGGAGCAATCAGCCCCAGCATTTT.

In this sample, this clone turned up once. The chain uses TRBV19 and TRBJ2-3; TRBD1 matches at 9 bases. The ends lost 5 bases at V and 3 bases at J; junction bases unmatched: 6. The CDR3 length is 15 residues. CDR1 is LNHDA, CDR2 SQIVND, per germline (reference sequence). The CDR3 loop reads CASSAGQGRTDTQYF. The CDR3 DNA is TGTGCCAGTAGTGCCGGACAGGGGCGAACAGATACGCAGTATTTT.

The chain uses TRBV9 and TRBJ1-4; no reliable D call. The germline gives CDR1 SGDLS, CDR2 YYNGEE. Trimming pared 1 base from V and 1 base from J, leaving 8 bases between. The CDR3 is 15 amino acids. CDR3 protein: CASSVWSGTNEKLFF. As DNA, the CDR3 is TGTGCCAGCAGCGTATGGAGTGGAACTAATGAAAAACTGTTTTTT.

This clone was seen only a few times. The chain recombines TRBV4-3 with TRBJ2-5, with 7 bases fitting TRBD1. The J call may be faulty, since TRBJ2-7 better matches the DNA end. Germline assignment: CDR1 LGHNA and CDR2 YSLEER. The CDR3 length is 17 residues. This CDR3 reads CASSRALAGTDGYEQYF. CDR3 coding DNA: TGCGCCAGCAGCCGCGCCTTGGCCGGGACAGATGGTTACGAGCAGTACTTC.

A few counts support this clone. The J gene is TRBJ1-5, the V gene TRBV19; weak D call: TRBD1 (5 bases). This CDR3 region has 13 residues. Trimming pared 5 bases from V and 6 bases from J, leaving 11 bases between. Germline lookup yields CDR1 LNHDA and CDR2 SQIVND (reference sequence). Here the CDR3 reads CASSLPGGQPQHF. The CDR3 bases are TGTGCCAGTAGTTTGCCGGGGGGTCAGCCCCAGCATTTT.

This chain links TRBV15 with TRBJ1-5; D may be TRBD1 (5 bases). Trimming shortened V by 1 base and J by 1 base, and 11 bases separated the two germline ends. This CDR3 contains 16 residues. The germline V gene encodes CDR1 LNHNV and CDR2 YYDKDF (reference sequence). This CDR3 reads CATSRAGGRSNQPQHF. CDR3 DNA sequence: TGTGCCACCAGCAGAGCCGGGGGTAGAAGCAATCAGCCCCAGCATTTT. The full variable domain, with the rest looked up from reference TRBV15 and TRBJ1-5, is DAMVIQNPRYQVTQFGKPVTLSCSQTLNHNVMYWYQQKSSQAPKLLFHYYDKDFNNEADTPDNFQSRRPNTSFCFLDIRSPGLGDTAMYLCATSRAGGRSNQPQHFGDGTRLSIL.

This clone has a single count. CDR3: CASSSGQGAKYEQYF. Written as DNA, the CDR3 is TGTGCCAGCAGTTCGGGACAGGGGGCTAAGTACGAGCAGTACTTC. The V call is TRBV28, the J call TRBJ2-7, with 12 bases aligning to TRBD1. CDR3 size: 15 residues. The V gene end was trimmed by 4 bases and the J gene end by 4 bases; junction bases not matched to a gene: 5. Germline assignment: CDR1 MDHEN and CDR2 SYDVKM.

This clone was seen only once. This chain uses TRBV4-1 with TRBJ1-2; maybe TRBD1 (5 bases). Per the germline V gene, CDR1 is MGHRA and CDR2 is YSYEKL. The CDR3 runs to 11 residues. V dropped 3 bases and J dropped 6 bases, with 5 bases sitting between them. CDR3 amino acids: CASSHRDGYTF. In nucleotides, the CDR3 is TGCGCCAGCAGCCACAGGGATGGCTACACCTTC.

The chain is built from TRBV7-9 and TRBJ1-4; 7 nucleotides agree with TRBD1. V shed 2 bases, J shed 6 bases, and the junction held 9 bases outside the gene matches. Germline loops: CDR1 SEHNR, CDR2 FQNEAQ (reference sequence). This CDR3 comprises 16 residues. The CDR3 DNA follows: TGTGCCAGCAGCTTAATTCGGACAGGCCGAGATGAAAAACTGTTTTTT. This sequence encodes CASSLIRTGRDEKLFF. The variable domain in full, completed from reference TRBV7-9 and TRBJ1-4, reads DTGVSQNPRHKITKRGQNVTFRCDPISEHNRLYWYRQTLGQGPEFLTYFQNEAQLEKSRLLSDRFSAERPKGSFSTLEIQRTEQGDSAMYLCASSLIRTGRDEKLFFGSGTQLSVL.

V usage is TRBV15 and J usage is TRBJ2-1; the match to TRBD2 covers 10 bases. This CDR3 spans 18 amino acids. V lost 2 bases, J lost 4 bases, and 11 bases stayed unmatched. CDR1 LNHNV and CDR2 YYDKDF come from the germline V gene (reference sequence). The CDR3 DNA follows: TGTGCCACCAGCAGACCCTTGAGTCTAGCGGGGGAGTACAATGAGCAGTTCTTC. Translation gives CATSRPLSLAGEYNEQFF. Full variable domain (remainder filled in from reference TRBV15 and TRBJ2-1): DAMVIQNPRYQVTQFGKPVTLSCSQTLNHNVMYWYQQKSSQAPKLLFHYYDKDFNNEADTPDNFQSRRPNTSFCFLDIRSPGLGDTAMYLCATSRPLSLAGEYNEQFFGPGTRLTVL.

The chain employs TRBV19 and TRBJ1-2; 9 bases are a match to TRBD1. V lost 1 base and J lost 3; bases outside the gene matches: 9. Germline CDR1 reads LNHDA; CDR2 reads SQIVND (reference sequence). The CDR3 is 17 residues long. This chain's CDR3 is CASSIGPGQGRDYGYTF. The CDR3 bases are TGTGCCAGTAGTATAGGTCCGGGACAGGGTCGAGACTATGGCTACACCTTC.

The chain links TRBV14 to TRBJ1-2; D might be TRBD1 (5 bases). V dropped 0 bases and J dropped 4 bases, with 12 bases sitting between them. The CDR3 sequence is 15 residues long. Germline lookup yields CDR1 SGHDN and CDR2 FVKESK. The CDR3: CASSQDPAGPYGYTF. CDR3 nucleotide sequence: TGTGCCAGCAGCCAAGATCCCGCAGGGCCCTATGGCTACACCTTC.

The chain couples TRBV2 to TRBJ2-7, with a weak D call TRBD2 (6 bases). Trimming cost V 6 bases and J 9 bases, with 12 bases left between them. The length of the CDR3 is 11 residues. Germline V gene sequence: CDR1 SNHLY, CDR2 FYNNEI. CDR3 protein: CASRLLRGQYF. The CDR3, as DNA: TGTGCCAGCAGATTGTTGCGGGGGCAGTACTTC.

This clone was seen a handful of times. The junction and the germline gene differ at one end; a read error may be behind it. J is TRBJ2-5 and V is TRBV7-9; D perhaps matches TRBD1 (5 bases). Germline CDR1 is SEHNR and CDR2 is FQNEAQ (reference sequence). This CDR3 spans 12 amino acids. The DNA of the CDR3 is TGTTCCAGCAGCCAGACAGAAGAGACCCAGTACTTC. The encoded protein is CSSSQTEETQYF.

This clone was detected once. In nucleotides, the CDR3 is TGTGCCAGCAGCGTAGCTGTAGCGGGGGGTATAAATGAGCAGTTCTTC. Translated: CASSVAVAGGINEQFF. The rearrangement links TRBV9 to TRBJ2-1, with 10 bases fitting TRBD2. The CDR3 is 16 residues long. Trimming cost V 0 bases and J 7 bases; bases outside gene matches: 7. Per germline, CDR1 SGDLS and CDR2 YYNGEE. The entire variable domain, with the rest obtained from reference TRBV9 and TRBJ2-1, is as follows: DSGVTQTPKHLITATGQRVTLRCSPRSGDLSVYWYQQSLDQGLQFLIQYYNGEERAKGNILERFSAQQFPDLHSELNLSSLELGDSALYFCASSVAVAGGINEQFFGPGTRLTVL.

As regards this clone: Other DNA sequences in the sample encode the same CDR3. The CDR3 sequence: CASSTGPGQGHYGYTF. The CDR3 DNA sequence: TGTGCCAGCAGCACGGGACCGGGACAGGGGCACTATGGCTACACCTTC. J is TRBJ1-2 and V is TRBV5-4; 10 bases align to TRBD1. Per the germline V gene, CDR1 is SGHNT and CDR2 is YYREEE (reference sequence). This CDR3 region has 16 residues. Germline trimming cut 4 bases from V and 3 bases from J; bases unmatched to any gene: 9.

V is TRBV7-3 and J is TRBJ2-2; possibly TRBD2 for D (6 bases). Between the trimmed V and J ends, which lost 1 base and 1 base, there was a span of 16 bases. This CDR3 spans 18 amino acids. Looked up from germline, CDR1 is SGHTA and CDR2 is FQGTGA. CDR3 in amino acids: CASSLSSGSGGNTGELFF. Written as DNA, the CDR3 is TGTGCCAGCAGCTTAAGTTCGGGGTCCGGGGGGAACACCGGGGAGCTGTTTTTT.

The chain links TRBV15 to TRBJ2-5; TRBD2 matches at 10 bases. V shed 0 bases, J shed 3 bases, and the junction held 7 bases outside the gene matches. From germline, CDR1 is LNHNV and CDR2 YYDKDF (reference sequence). This CDR3 is built from 17 residues. CDR3 sequence (DNA): TGTGCCACCAGCAGAGATCGTGTAGCGGGGGGAAAAGAGACCCAGTACTTC. It encodes CATSRDRVAGGKETQYF.

This chain links TRBV7-2 with TRBJ1-2; 7 nucleotides agree with TRBD1. V lost 5 bases to trimming and J lost 8 bases; unmatched junction nucleotides: 20. There are 17 residues in the CDR3. CDR1 is SGHTA and CDR2 is FQGNSA in the germline V gene. CDR3 DNA sequence: TGTGCCAGCAGCCCTTCCCGCGGGAAGGGGGCCATAGACGGCTACACCTTC. Its protein is CASSPSRGKGAIDGYTF.

This sequence joins TRBV28 and TRBJ1-1; weak D call: TRBD1 (5 bases). Germline V gene lookup returns CDR1 MDHEN and CDR2 SYDVKM. The V end was cut by 6 bases, the J end by 5 bases, with 16 bases between. The CDR3 is 14 residues long. The CDR3 is CASRPRGGWTEAFF. CDR3 coding DNA: TGTGCCAGCAGACCCCGGGGGGGGTGGACTGAAGCTTTCTTT.

The chain has TRBV25-1 and TRBJ1-1, with 9 positions matching TRBD1. CDR1 and CDR2 (germline): MGHDK, SYGVNS. V shed 5 bases and J 3 bases; nucleotides not matched to a gene: 7. This CDR3 region has 15 residues. In nucleotides, the CDR3 is TGTGCCAGCAGTATGGGGACAGGGTTGCACACTGAAGCTTTCTTT. Translating it yields CASSMGTGLHTEAFF. Complete variable domain (other parts from reference TRBV25-1 and TRBJ1-1): EADIYQTPRYLVIGTGKKITLECSQTMGHDKMYWYQQDPGMELHLIHYSYGVNSTEKGDLSSESTVSRIRTEHFPLTLESARPSHTSQYLCASSMGTGLHTEAFFGQGTRLTVV.

This clone was picked up a small number of times. This chain joins TRBV7-9 and TRBJ1-1; 9 nucleotides agree with TRBD1. The CDR3 is 17 amino acids. Trimming took 5 bases from V and 1 from J; bases not matched to a gene: 11. Per germline, CDR1 SEHNR and CDR2 FQNEAQ (reference sequence). CDR3 sequence: CASSPQGDRVWNTEAFF. CDR3 in DNA: TGTGCCAGCAGCCCCCAGGGGGACAGGGTATGGAACACTGAAGCTTTCTTT.

This rearrangement joins TRBV10-3 to TRBJ1-1; 11 bases fit TRBD1. This CDR3 contains 15 residues. Germline V lookup: CDR1 ENHRY, CDR2 SYGVKD. The J segment lost 8 bases and the V segment lost 6 bases, leaving 11 bases of the junction unmatched. In DNA form, the CDR3 reads TGTGCCATCAGCCCCTCGGGACAGGGGGACCGAGAAGCTTTCTTT. Its translation: CAISPSGQGDREAFF.

DNA of the CDR3: TGTGCCAGCAGTTTATCACAGGTATATCAGCCCCAGCATTTT. Amino acids: CASSLSQVYQPQHF. The chain carries TRBV28 and TRBJ1-5; perhaps TRBD1 as D (5 bases). V was shortened by 1 base and J by 5 bases, with 9 bases between the two germline ends. The CDR3 spans 14 residues. Germline-derived CDR1 and CDR2 are MDHEN and SYDVKM.

The chain has TRBV19 and TRBJ1-1; possibly TRBD1 for D (5 bases). Trimming pared 8 bases from V and 6 bases from J, leaving 10 bases between. In germline, CDR1 is LNHDA, CDR2 SQIVND (reference sequence). The CDR3 runs 11 residues. Here the CDR3 DNA reads TGTGCCAGTTTCAGGGTTCCTGAAGCTTTCTTT. Protein sequence: CASFRVPEAFF.